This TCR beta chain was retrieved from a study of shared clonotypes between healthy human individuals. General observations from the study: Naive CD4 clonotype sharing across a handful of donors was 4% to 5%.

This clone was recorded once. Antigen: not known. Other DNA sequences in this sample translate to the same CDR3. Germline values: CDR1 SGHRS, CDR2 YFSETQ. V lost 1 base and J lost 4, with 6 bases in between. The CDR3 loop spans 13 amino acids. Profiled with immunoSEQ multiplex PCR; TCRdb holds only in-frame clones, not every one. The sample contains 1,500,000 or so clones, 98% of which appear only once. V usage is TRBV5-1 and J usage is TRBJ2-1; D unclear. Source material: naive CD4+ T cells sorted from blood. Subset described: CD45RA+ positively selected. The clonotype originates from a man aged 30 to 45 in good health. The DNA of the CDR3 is TGCGCCAGCAGCTTGAGGAGTTACAATGAGCAGTTCTTC. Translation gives CASSLRSYNEQFF.